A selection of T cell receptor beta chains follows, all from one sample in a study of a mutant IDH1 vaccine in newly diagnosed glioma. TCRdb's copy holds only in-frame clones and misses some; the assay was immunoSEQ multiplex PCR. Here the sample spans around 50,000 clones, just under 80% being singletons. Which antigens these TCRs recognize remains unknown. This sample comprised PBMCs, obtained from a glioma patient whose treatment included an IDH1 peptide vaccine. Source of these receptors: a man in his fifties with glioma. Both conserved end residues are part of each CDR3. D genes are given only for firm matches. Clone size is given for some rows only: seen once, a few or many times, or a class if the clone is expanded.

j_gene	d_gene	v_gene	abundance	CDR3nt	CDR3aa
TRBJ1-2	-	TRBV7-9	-	TGTGCCAGCAGCCCGAATCTAGGAGCTTATGGCTACACCTTC	CASSPNLGAYGYTF
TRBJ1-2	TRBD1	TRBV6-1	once	TGTGCCAGCAGTGAAAGGGGACAGGGCCCCTATGGCTACACCTTC	CASSERGQGPYGYTF
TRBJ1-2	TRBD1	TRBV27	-	TGTGCCAGCAGTTCGGGACAGGCCGAGGGCTACACCTTC	CASSSGQAEGYTF
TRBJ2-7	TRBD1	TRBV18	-	TGTGCCAGCTCAACGGGACAGGGGGACGAGCAGTACTTC	CASSTGQGDEQYF
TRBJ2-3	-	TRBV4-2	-	TGTGCCAGCAGCCAAGAGGCGGGGCGCACAGATACGCAGTATTTT	CASSQEAGRTDTQYF
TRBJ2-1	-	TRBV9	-	TGTGCCAGCAGCAGAGACCTCGAGCAGTTCTTC	CASSRDLEQFF
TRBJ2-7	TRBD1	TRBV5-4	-	TGTGCCAGCAGCAACGAAGCGACAGGGTTCAACAGGGAGCAGTACTTC	CASSNEATGFNREQYF
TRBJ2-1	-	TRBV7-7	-	TGTGCTAGCAGCTTAGGAAGTAGATCCTACAATGAGCAGTTCTTC	CASSLGSRSYNEQFF
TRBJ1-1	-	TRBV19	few	TGTGCCAGTAGTAGTGGGAACACTGAAGCTTTCTTT	CASSSGNTEAFF
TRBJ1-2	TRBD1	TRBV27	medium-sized	TGTGCCAGCAGACTACAGGGGGCGCCCGGCTACACCTTC	CASRLQGAPGYTF
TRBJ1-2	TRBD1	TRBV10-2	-	TGCGCCAGCAGTGAGCCGGGACAGGGGGCGGAAGGCTACACCTTC	CASSEPGQGAEGYTF
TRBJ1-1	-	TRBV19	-	TGTGCCAGTACTATCAGGGCGGTGGGGTTGAACACTGAAGCTTTCTTT	CASTIRAVGLNTEAFF
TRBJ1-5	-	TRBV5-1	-	TGCGCCAGCAGCTTGGATGGACGGTCGGGAGAGCCCCAGCATTTT	CASSLDGRSGEPQHF
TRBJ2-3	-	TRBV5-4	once	TGTGCCAGCATGGAGGGAGGGGGAGCAGATACGCAGTATTTT	CASMEGGGADTQYF
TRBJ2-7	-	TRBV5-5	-	TGTGCCAGCAGCTTAGGACGGTCCTACGAGCAGTACTTC	CASSLGRSYEQYF
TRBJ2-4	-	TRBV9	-	TGTGCCAGCGGCCAGGGGGGAGGCAAAAACATTCAGTACTTC	CASGQGGGKNIQYF
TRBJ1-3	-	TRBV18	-	TGTGCCAGCTCCCCGGGGACACACTCTGGAAACACCATATATTTT	CASSPGTHSGNTIYF
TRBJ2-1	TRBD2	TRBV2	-	TGTGCCAGCAGTGCCACAGCGGGGGGGTACAATGAGCAGTTCTTC	CASSATAGGYNEQFF
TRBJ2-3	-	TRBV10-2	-	TGCGCCAGCATTCCCTTCGCGGGGGCGAACACAGATACGCAGTATTTT	CASIPFAGANTDTQYF
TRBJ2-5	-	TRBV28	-	TGTGCGTCGCAGGGGCCCCCGGAGACCCAGTACTTC	CASQGPPETQYF
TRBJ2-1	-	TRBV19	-	TGTGCCAGTAGTATAGGGGGGATAGGCGATGAGCAGTTCTTC	CASSIGGIGDEQFF
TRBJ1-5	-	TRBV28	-	TGTGCCAGCAGTCCCTCCGAGCCCCAGCATTTT	CASSPSEPQHF
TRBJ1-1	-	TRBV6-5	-	TGTGCCAGCAGTCCCTCGTCTGGGACTGAAGCTTTCTTT	CASSPSSGTEAFF
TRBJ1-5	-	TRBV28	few	TGTGCCAGCAGAAAGGTTAATCAGCCCCAGCATTTT	CASRKVNQPQHF
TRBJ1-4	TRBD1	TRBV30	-	TGTGCCTGGGGGACAGGGCTCGAAAATGAAAAACTGTTTTTT	CAWGTGLENEKLFF
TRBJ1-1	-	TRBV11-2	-	TGTGCCAGCAGCTTAGGCGGGAACACTGAAGCTTTCTTT	CASSLGGNTEAFF
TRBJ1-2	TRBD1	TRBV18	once	TGTGCCAGCGGACAGGGAGCAGCTAACTATGGCTACACCTTC	CASGQGAANYGYTF
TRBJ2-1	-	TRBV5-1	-	TGCGCCAGCAGGCCGGTGGGAACAAGTTACAATGAGCAGTTCTTC	CASRPVGTSYNEQFF
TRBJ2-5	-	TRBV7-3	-	TGTGCCAGCAGCTTAATCGGGTCACAGACCCAGTACTTC	CASSLIGSQTQYF
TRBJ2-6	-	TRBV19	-	TGTGCCAGTAGTACACCGAGGGAAACTGGGGCCAACGTCCTGACTTTC	CASSTPRETGANVLTF
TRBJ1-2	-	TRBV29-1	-	TGCAGCGTCCTTGTGAGGGCAGAGAGCAACTATGGCTACACCTTC	CSVLVRAESNYGYTF
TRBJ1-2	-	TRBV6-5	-	TGTGCCAGCAGCCCGGGGGCCGACTATGGCTACACCTTC	CASSPGADYGYTF
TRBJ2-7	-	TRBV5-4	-	TGTGCCAGCAGCAATCCGGGCCGCTTCTACGAGCAGTACTTC	CASSNPGRFYEQYF
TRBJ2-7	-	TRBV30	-	TGTGCCTGGAGCGGGGACTCCTACGAGCAGTACTTC	CAWSGDSYEQYF
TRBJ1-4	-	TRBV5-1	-	TGCGCCAGCAGACCCGACAGGCCCGTGGAAAAACTGTTTTTT	CASRPDRPVEKLFF
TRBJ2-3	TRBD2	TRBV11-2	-	TGTGCCAGCCTCCCCGGGCGGGGGGGGCGCACAGATACGCAGTATTTT	CASLPGRGGRTDTQYF
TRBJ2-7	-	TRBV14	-	TGTGCCAGCAGCCAACAGAGGGAGCAGTACTTC	CASSQQREQYF
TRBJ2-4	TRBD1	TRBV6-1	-	TGTGCCAGCAGACTACAGGGGGGCAAAAACATTCAGTACTTC	CASRLQGGKNIQYF
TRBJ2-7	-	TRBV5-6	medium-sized	TGTGCCAGCAACGCCTATGACTCCTACGAGCAGTACTTC	CASNAYDSYEQYF
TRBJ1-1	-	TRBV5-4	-	TGTGCCAGCAGCTCGTACAAGTTTGTGAACACTGAAGCTTTCTTT	CASSSYKFVNTEAFF
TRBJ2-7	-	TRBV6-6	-	TGTGCCAGCAGTTCGATCGTCGGAGGGACCTACGAGCAGTACTTC	CASSSIVGGTYEQYF
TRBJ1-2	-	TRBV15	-	TGTGCCACCAGCAGAGATACGGGTCAGCTCTATGGCTACACCTTC	CATSRDTGQLYGYTF
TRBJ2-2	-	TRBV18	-	TGTGCCAGCTCACCACGGAGTGGGGAGCTGTTTTTT	CASSPRSGELFF
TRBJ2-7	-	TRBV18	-	TGTGCCAGCTCAACGCCCGGGACCCAGTACGAGCAGTACTTC	CASSTPGTQYEQYF
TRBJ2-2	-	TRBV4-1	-	TGCGCCAGCAGCCCCCATCTAACCGGGGAGCTGTTTTTT	CASSPHLTGELFF
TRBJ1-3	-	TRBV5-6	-	TGTGCCAGCAGCCCGGACAGATCTGGAAACACCATATATTTT	CASSPDRSGNTIYF
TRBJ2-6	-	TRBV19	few	TGTGCCAGTAGTTTACAGGGAAGGGCTGGGGCCAACGTCCTGACTTTC	CASSLQGRAGANVLTF
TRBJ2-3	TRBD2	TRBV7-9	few	TGTGCCAGCAGCTTGAGCGGGGGGCCGGGAGATACGCAGTATTTT	CASSLSGGPGDTQYF
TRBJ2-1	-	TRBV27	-	TGTGCCAGCAGTTTCTATAGGTCAGACAATGAGCAGTTCTTC	CASSFYRSDNEQFF
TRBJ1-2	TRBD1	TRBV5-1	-	TGCGCCAGCAGCCTCGGGACAGACCGCAGCTATGGCTACACCTTC	CASSLGTDRSYGYTF
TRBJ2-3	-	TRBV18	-	TGTGCCAGCTCACCACCGAGTCGGGCAGACACGCAGTATTTT	CASSPPSRADTQYF
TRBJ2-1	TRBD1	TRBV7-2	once	TGTGCCAGCAGCTTAGCGCCGTTGAGACAGGGGTTTAATGAGCAGTTCTTC	CASSLAPLRQGFNEQFF
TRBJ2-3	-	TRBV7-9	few	TGTGCCAGCAGCTTTCTAGCGTCAGATACGCAGTATTTT	CASSFLASDTQYF
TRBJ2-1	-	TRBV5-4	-	TGTGCCAGCAGCTTAGGGACCTCGGGGTTGCAACCCAATGAGCAGTTCTTC	CASSLGTSGLQPNEQFF
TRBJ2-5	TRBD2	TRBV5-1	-	TGCGCCAGCAGCTTGGGGGCGCGGGGGAACCAAGAGACCCAGTACTTC	CASSLGARGNQETQYF
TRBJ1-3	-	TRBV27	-	TGTGCCAGCAGTTCCTCCGGGACGGAAATTCTCAACACCATATATTTT	CASSSSGTEILNTIYF
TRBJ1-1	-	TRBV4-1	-	TGCGCCAGCAGCCAAGATAGGGGGAGGCAGTTGAACACTGAAGCTTTCTTT	CASSQDRGRQLNTEAFF
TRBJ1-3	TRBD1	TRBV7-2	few	TGTGCCAGCAGCTCCCCCGGACAGGGGGGGTCTGGAAACACCATATATTTT	CASSSPGQGGSGNTIYF
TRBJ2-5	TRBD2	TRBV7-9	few	TGTGCCAGCAGCTCGGGGGGGAAGGACCAAGAGACCCAGTACTTC	CASSSGGKDQETQYF
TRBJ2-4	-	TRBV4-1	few	TGCGCCAGCAGCCTCGATCCAGGTAGAGGAGGGAACATTCAGTACTTC	CASSLDPGRGGNIQYF